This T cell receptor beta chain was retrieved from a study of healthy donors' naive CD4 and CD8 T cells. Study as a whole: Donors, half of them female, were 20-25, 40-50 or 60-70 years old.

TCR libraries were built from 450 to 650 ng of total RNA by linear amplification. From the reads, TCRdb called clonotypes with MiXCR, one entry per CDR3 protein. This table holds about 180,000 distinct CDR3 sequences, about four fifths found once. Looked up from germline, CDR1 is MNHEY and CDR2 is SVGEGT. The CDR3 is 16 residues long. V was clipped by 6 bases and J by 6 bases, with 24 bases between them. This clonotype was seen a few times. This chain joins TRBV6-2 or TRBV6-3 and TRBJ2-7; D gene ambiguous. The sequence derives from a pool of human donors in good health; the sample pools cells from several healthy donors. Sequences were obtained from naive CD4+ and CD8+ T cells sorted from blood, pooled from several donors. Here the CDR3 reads CASSRTVHPIPGEQYF. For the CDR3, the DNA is TGTGCCAGCAGCCGGACCGTACATCCGATCCCCGGCGAGCAGTACTTC.